What follows are 23 T cell receptor beta chains derived from one specimen sequenced in a study of lymphopenia after photon versus proton radiotherapy. The data were produced by immunoSEQ multiplex PCR, yet TCRdb's version contains in-frame clones alone and is incomplete. The table has some 170,000 clones, 75% to 90% seen once; the top ten hold less than 6%. The sample was peripheral blood, taken from a patient treated with photon-based radiotherapy. The source of these receptors is a man aged 50 or older with gastric cancer.

The chain uses TRBV19 and TRBJ2-1, with D possibly TRBD1 on 6 matching bases. The length of the CDR3 is 11 residues. Trimming shortened V by 5 bases and J by 9 bases, and 8 bases separated the two germline ends. Germline-derived CDR1 and CDR2 are LNHDA and SQIVND (reference sequence). CDR3 amino acids: CASSDRFEQFF. For the CDR3, the DNA is TGTGCCAGTAGTGACAGGTTTGAGCAGTTCTTC.

The chain carries TRBV4-1 and TRBJ1-5; TRBD1 aligns across 10 bases. Germline-derived CDR1 and CDR2 are MGHRA and YSYEKL. The CDR3 consists of 17 residues. V was pared by 2 bases and J by 0 bases, with 4 bases of the junction left unmatched. The CDR3 DNA reads as TGCGCCAGCAGCCAAATCGGGACAGGGGATAGCAATCAGCCCCAGCATTTT. Its protein is CASSQIGTGDSNQPQHF.

J is TRBJ1-2 and V is TRBV5-1, with 7 bases that match TRBD1. Looked up from germline, CDR1 is SGHRS and CDR2 is YFSETQ. The V and J ends lost 4 bases and 7 bases, in that order; junction bases with no gene match: 7. The CDR3 totals 13 residues. The CDR3 loop is CASSPRDSVGYTF. Written as DNA, the CDR3 is TGCGCCAGCAGCCCCCGGGACAGTGTTGGCTACACCTTC.

The chain couples TRBV19 to TRBJ1-2; 7 bases align to TRBD1. The V segment lost 2 bases and the J segment 3 bases; nucleotides outside the gene matches: 9. The CDR3 is 16 residues long. Germline values: CDR1 LNHDA, CDR2 SQIVND (reference sequence). The CDR3 sequence: CASSIWGDSNYYGYTF. The CDR3 DNA sequence: TGTGCCAGTAGTATATGGGGGGACAGCAACTACTATGGCTACACCTTC.

This chain connects TRBV30 to TRBJ2-1; D perhaps matches TRBD2 (7 bases). The germline gives CDR1 GTSNPN, CDR2 SVGIG (reference sequence). The CDR3 is 15 amino acids. Between the trimmed V and J ends, which lost 2 bases and 7 bases, there was a span of 18 bases. As DNA, the CDR3 is TGTGCCTGGAGTCCCCTCGGGGGGCCTCGAAATGAGCAGTTCTTC. It codes for CAWSPLGGPRNEQFF.

This rearrangement joins TRBV7-2 to TRBJ1-4; D unclear. The CDR3 spans 16 residues. From germline, CDR1 is SGHTA and CDR2 FQGNSA. The V and J ends lost 6 bases and 0 bases respectively, with 14 bases between them. CDR3 in DNA: TGTGCCAGCAGTTATATCTCCGGGGCAACTAATGAAAAACTGTTTTTT. Translated, it gives CASSYISGATNEKLFF.

This clone was seen only once. The chain employs TRBV6-5 and TRBJ2-1; 7 nucleotides agree with TRBD2. There are 15 residues in the CDR3. Looked up from germline, CDR1 is MNHEY and CDR2 is SVGAGI. V shed 6 bases and J 2 bases; nucleotides not matched to a gene: 7. The CDR3 sequence: CASRFLAEAYNEQFF. CDR3 nucleotide sequence: TGTGCCAGCAGGTTCCTAGCGGAGGCCTACAATGAGCAGTTCTTC.

The chain carries TRBV28 and TRBJ1-1; D not certain. This CDR3 spans 16 amino acids. Germline V gene data show CDR1 as MDHEN and CDR2 as SYDVKM. V gave up 5 bases and J gave up 0 bases, with 16 bases separating them. CDR3 residues: CASSKDLNLLNTEAFF. In nucleotides, the CDR3 is TGTGCCAGCAGTAAGGACCTAAACCTTCTGAACACTGAAGCTTTCTTT.

The chain carries TRBV7-3 and TRBJ2-1; the D is unclear. The CDR3 covers 12 residues. In germline, CDR1 is SGHTA, CDR2 FQGTGA. The V end was cut by 5 bases, the J end by 9 bases, with 11 bases between. CDR3 sequence: CASSRKTGEQFF. The CDR3, as DNA: TGTGCCAGCAGCCGGAAGACCGGTGAGCAGTTCTTC.

The V gene is TRBV18, the J gene TRBJ1-5, with TRBD1 matching 9 bases. This CDR3 has 14 residues. Trimming removed 4 bases from V and 7 bases from J; junction bases left unmatched: 5. Germline values: CDR1 KGHSH, CDR2 LQKENI. The CDR3: CASSLQGAKQPQHF. CDR3 DNA sequence: TGTGCCAGCTCACTACAGGGGGCTAAGCAGCCCCAGCATTTT.

A few counts support this clone. J is TRBJ2-1 and V is TRBV27; 12 bases line up with TRBD2. This CDR3 contains 14 residues. Germline-derived CDR1 and CDR2 are MNHEY and SMNVEV (reference sequence). Trimming removed 3 bases from V and 12 bases from J; junction bases left unmatched: 6. The CDR3 nucleotides are TGTGCCAGCAGTTTGACTAGCGGGAGTCTAAGGCAGTTCTTC. This codes for CASSLTSGSLRQFF.

The J gene is TRBJ1-5, the V gene TRBV5-8; TRBD1 matches 10 bases. The V and J ends lost 4 bases and 3 bases, in that order; junction bases with no gene match: 13. This CDR3 comprises 18 residues. The V gene's germline CDR1 is SGHTS and CDR2 YDEGEE. CDR3: CASSRDRGPGANNQPQHF. The CDR3 nucleotides read TGTGCCAGCAGCCGTGACAGGGGGCCGGGAGCGAACAATCAGCCCCAGCATTTT.

The chain joins TRBV19 to TRBJ2-6; TRBD1 might be the D (6 bases). The CDR3 is made up of 16 amino acids. V was shortened by 6 bases and J by 0 bases, with 12 bases between the two germline ends. Germline V CDR1 and CDR2: LNHDA, SQIVND (reference sequence). DNA of the CDR3: TGTGCCAGTAGCCAGGGGCTCCTCTCTGGGGCCAACGTCCTGACTTTC. This codes for CASSQGLLSGANVLTF.

This clone was picked up one time. The chain couples TRBV7-9 to TRBJ1-2, with TRBD1 identical over 9 bases. This CDR3 is 14 amino acids long. V shed 1 base and J 7 bases; nucleotides not matched to a gene: 4. Germline assignment: CDR1 SEHNR and CDR2 FQNEAQ (reference sequence). As DNA, the CDR3 is TGTGCCAGCAGCTTAGAAGGGGACAGGGCTGGCTACACCTTC. It codes for CASSLEGDRAGYTF.

The chain recombines TRBV11-3 with TRBJ2-1, with 8 bases fitting TRBD2. V dropped 3 bases and J dropped 6; count of bases not matched to a gene: 7. The germline V gene encodes CDR1 SGHNT and CDR2 YENEEA. This CDR3 has 15 amino acids. Here the CDR3 DNA reads TGTGCCAGCAGCTTGGGAGCGGGAGAGACCAATGAGCAGTTCTTC. This sequence encodes CASSLGAGETNEQFF.

This sequence joins TRBV18 and TRBJ1-4; 8 bases line up with TRBD1. CDR3 size: 15 residues. Germline CDR1 reads KGHSH; CDR2 reads LQKENI. V lost 5 bases to trimming and J lost 8 bases; unmatched junction nucleotides: 10. The CDR3 is CASSTGTGGGEKLFF. CDR3 nucleotides: TGTGCCAGCTCAACCGGGACAGGCGGAGGGGAAAAACTGTTTTTT.

This clone has only one observation. The gene calls are TRBV29-1 and TRBJ2-7; tentative D call: TRBD2 (6 bases). The CDR3 has 13 amino acids. CDR1 is SQVTM, CDR2 ANQGSEA, per germline. CDR3 DNA sequence: TGCAGAGCCCGGGACGGGGGCTCCTACGAGCAGTACTTC. Translation gives CRARDGGSYEQYF.

This clone was seen only once. This chain connects TRBV7-3 to TRBJ2-1, with D perhaps TRBD2 (6 bases). Germline values: CDR1 SGHTA, CDR2 FQGTGA. V lost 1 base and J 10 bases, leaving 14 bases between the germline ends. The CDR3 extends over 14 amino acids. The DNA of the CDR3 is TGTGCCAGCAGCTTAAGTGGGAGGTATTCAGAGCAGTTCTTC. Protein: CASSLSGRYSEQFF.

This chain links TRBV4-2 with TRBJ2-1; D remains unclear. Trimming stripped 0 bases from V and 4 bases from J, with 10 bases between. CDR1 is LGHNA and CDR2 is YNFKEQ in the germline V gene. The CDR3 spans 15 residues. The CDR3 sequence is CASSQEHLPYNEQFF. The CDR3 DNA is TGTGCCAGCAGCCAAGAACACCTCCCATACAATGAGCAGTTCTTC.

The chain couples TRBV30 to TRBJ1-1; D remains ambiguous. V dropped 0 bases and J dropped 10 bases, with 6 bases sitting between them. Germline V lookup: CDR1 GTSNPN, CDR2 SVGIG (reference sequence). CDR3 size: 10 residues. CDR3 amino acids: CAWSVQAAFF. The CDR3 nucleotides read TGTGCCTGGAGTGTCCAGGCAGCTTTCTTT.

The CDR3 DNA sequence: TGTGCCAGCAGCCCCTGGACAGGCACCTATGGCTACACCTTC. It yields the protein CASSPWTGTYGYTF. This rearrangement joins TRBV5-4 to TRBJ1-2, with 7 bases fitting TRBD1. With 4 bases clipped from V and 4 bases from J, the junction kept 7 bases outside the gene matches. The CDR3 extends over 14 amino acids. Germline V gene data show CDR1 as SGHNT and CDR2 as YYREEE (reference sequence).

The gene calls are TRBV30 and TRBJ1-3; a weak D match, TRBD1 (6 bases). The CDR3 is 13 residues long. V was cut by 4 bases and J by 8 bases, with 15 bases left in between. Germline CDR1 and CDR2: GTSNPN and SVGIG (reference sequence). The chain's CDR3 is CAWTLQGIYTIYF. The CDR3 region has the DNA TGTGCCTGGACCCTACAGGGCATCTACACCATATATTTT.

The rearrangement joins TRBV9 to TRBJ2-2; 7 bases agree with TRBD1. CDR1 is SGDLS and CDR2 is YYNGEE in the germline V gene. This CDR3 has 16 amino acids. Trimming cost V 1 base and J 2 bases; bases outside gene matches: 5. CDR3 amino acids: CASSVSTGVNTGELFF. The CDR3 DNA follows: TGTGCCAGCAGCGTATCCACAGGGGTTAACACCGGGGAGCTGTTTTTT.